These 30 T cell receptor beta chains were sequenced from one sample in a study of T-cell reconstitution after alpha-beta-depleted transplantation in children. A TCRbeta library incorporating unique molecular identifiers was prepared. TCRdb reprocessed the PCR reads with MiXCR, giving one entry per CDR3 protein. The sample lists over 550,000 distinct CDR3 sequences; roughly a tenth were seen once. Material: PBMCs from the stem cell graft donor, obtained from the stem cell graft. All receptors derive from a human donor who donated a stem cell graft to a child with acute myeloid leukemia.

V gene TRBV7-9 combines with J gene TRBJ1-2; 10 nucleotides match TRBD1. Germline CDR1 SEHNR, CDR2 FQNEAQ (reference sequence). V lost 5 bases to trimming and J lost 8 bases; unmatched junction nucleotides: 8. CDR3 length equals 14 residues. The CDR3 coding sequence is TGTGCCAGCAGCCCAAGACAGGGGGCGACGGGCTACACCTTC. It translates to CASSPRQGATGYTF. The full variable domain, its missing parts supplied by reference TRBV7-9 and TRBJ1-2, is DTGVSQNPRHKITKRGQNVTFRCDPISEHNRLYWYRQTLGQGPEFLTYFQNEAQLEKSRLLSDRFSAERPKGSFSTLEIQRTEQGDSAMYLCASSPRQGATGYTFGSGTRLTVV.

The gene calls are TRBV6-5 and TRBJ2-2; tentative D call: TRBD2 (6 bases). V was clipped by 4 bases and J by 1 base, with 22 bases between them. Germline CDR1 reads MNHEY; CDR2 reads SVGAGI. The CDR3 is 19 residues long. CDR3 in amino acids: CASSSKKLPGLGNTGELFF. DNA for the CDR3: TGTGCCAGCAGTTCCAAGAAACTGCCGGGACTGGGGAACACCGGGGAGCTGTTTTTT.

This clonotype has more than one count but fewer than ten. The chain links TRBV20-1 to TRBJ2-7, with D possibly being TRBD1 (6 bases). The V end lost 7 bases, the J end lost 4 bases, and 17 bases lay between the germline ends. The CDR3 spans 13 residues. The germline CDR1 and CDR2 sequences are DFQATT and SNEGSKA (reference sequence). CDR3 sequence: CSGRGGSPYEQYF. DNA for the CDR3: TGCAGTGGGAGAGGGGGTTCTCCTTACGAGCAGTACTTC.

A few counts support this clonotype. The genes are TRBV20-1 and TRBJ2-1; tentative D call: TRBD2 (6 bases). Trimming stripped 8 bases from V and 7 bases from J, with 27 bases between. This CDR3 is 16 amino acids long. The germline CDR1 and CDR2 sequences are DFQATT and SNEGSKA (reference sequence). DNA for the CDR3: TGCAGTCTAACCCTTAAGGAGCGGGTGGGCCGGAATGAGCAGTTCTTC. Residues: CSLTLKERVGRNEQFF.

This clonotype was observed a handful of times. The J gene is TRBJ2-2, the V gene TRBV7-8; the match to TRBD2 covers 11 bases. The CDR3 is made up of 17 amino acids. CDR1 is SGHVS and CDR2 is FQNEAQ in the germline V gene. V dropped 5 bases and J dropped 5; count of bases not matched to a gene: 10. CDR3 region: CASSRPSSGRETGELFF. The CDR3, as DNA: TGTGCCAGCAGCCGCCCCAGTAGCGGGAGGGAAACCGGGGAGCTGTTTTTT.

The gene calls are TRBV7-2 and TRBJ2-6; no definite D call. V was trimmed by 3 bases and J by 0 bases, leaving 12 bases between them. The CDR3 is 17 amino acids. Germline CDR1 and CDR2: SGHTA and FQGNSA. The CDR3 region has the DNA TGTGCCAGCAGCTTTTACAGCACCAGCTCTGGGGCCAACGTCCTGACTTTC. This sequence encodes CASSFYSTSSGANVLTF.

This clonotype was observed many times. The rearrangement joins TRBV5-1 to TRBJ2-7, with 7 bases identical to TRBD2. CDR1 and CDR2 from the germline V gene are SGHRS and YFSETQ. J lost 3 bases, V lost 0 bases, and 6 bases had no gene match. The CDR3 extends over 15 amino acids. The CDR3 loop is CASSLDGRLVYEQYF. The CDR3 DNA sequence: TGCGCCAGCAGCTTGGACGGGAGGCTCGTCTACGAGCAGTACTTC.

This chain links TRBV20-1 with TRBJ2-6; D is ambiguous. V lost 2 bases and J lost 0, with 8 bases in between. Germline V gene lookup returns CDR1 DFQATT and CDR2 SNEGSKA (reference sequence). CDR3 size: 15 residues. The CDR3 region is CSARRRLSGANVLTF. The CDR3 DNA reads TGCAGTGCTAGACGTAGGCTCTCTGGGGCCAACGTCCTGACTTTC.

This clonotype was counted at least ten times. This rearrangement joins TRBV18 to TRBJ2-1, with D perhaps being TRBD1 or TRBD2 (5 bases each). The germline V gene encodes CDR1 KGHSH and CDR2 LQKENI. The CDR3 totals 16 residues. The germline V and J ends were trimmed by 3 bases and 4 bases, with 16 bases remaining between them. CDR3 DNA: TGTGCCAGCTCACCCGTTCGTCAGGGAGTTTACAATGAGCAGTTCTTC. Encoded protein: CASSPVRQGVYNEQFF. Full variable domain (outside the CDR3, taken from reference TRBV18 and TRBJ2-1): NAGVMQNPRHLVRRRGQEARLRCSPMKGHSHVYWYRQLPEEGLKFMVYLQKENIIDESGMPKERFSAEFPKEGPSILRIQQVVRGDSAAYFCASSPVRQGVYNEQFFGPGTRLTVL.

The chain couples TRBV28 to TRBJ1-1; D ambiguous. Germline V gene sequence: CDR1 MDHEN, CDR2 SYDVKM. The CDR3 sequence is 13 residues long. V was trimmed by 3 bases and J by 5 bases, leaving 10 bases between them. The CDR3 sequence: CASSFYHRTEAFF. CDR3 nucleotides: TGTGCCAGCAGTTTTTATCACCGTACTGAAGCTTTCTTT.

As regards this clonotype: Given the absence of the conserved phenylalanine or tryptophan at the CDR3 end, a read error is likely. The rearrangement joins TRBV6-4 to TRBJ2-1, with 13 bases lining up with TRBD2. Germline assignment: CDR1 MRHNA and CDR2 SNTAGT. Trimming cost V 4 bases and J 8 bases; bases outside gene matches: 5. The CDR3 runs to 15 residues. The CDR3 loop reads CASSARTSGSYEQFC. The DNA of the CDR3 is TGTGCCAGCAGTGCGAGGACTAGCGGGAGTTATGAGCAGTTCTGC.

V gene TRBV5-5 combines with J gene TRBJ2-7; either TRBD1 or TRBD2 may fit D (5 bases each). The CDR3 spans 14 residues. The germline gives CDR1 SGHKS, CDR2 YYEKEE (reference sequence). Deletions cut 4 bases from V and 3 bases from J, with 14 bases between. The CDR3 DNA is TGTGCCAGCAGCGCCCGGGACGGCTACTACGAGCAGTACTTC. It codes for CASSARDGYYEQYF.

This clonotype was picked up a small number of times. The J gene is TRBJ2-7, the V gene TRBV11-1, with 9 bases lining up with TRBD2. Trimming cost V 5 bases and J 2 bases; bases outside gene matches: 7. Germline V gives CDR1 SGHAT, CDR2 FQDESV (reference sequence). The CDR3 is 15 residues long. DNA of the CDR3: TGTGCCAGCAGCCCCTTAGCGGGAGAAGCCTACGAGCAGTACTTC. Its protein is CASSPLAGEAYEQYF.

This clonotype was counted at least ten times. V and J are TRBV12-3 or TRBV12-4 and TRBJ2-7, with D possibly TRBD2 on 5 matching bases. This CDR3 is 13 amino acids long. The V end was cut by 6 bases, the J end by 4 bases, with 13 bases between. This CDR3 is CASRETGGYEQYF. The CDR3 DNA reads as TGTGCCAGCAGGGAGACTGGAGGATACGAGCAGTACTTC.

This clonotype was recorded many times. In DNA, the CDR3 is TGTGCCAGCAGACTTAACGGTGAGCAGTTCTTC. Translation gives CASRLNGEQFF. The gene calls are TRBV6-5 and TRBJ2-1, with unresolved D. Germline CDR1 is MNHEY and CDR2 is SVGAGI. The CDR3 is made up of 11 amino acids. V dropped 6 bases and J dropped 9 bases, with 9 bases sitting between them.

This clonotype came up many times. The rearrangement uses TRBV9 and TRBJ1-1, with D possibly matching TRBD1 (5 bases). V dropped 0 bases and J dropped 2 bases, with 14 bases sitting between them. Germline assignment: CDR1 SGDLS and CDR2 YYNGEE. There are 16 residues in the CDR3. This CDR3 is CASSVVSGQGNTEAFF. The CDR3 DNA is TGTGCCAGCAGCGTAGTCTCAGGGCAGGGTAACACTGAAGCTTTCTTT.

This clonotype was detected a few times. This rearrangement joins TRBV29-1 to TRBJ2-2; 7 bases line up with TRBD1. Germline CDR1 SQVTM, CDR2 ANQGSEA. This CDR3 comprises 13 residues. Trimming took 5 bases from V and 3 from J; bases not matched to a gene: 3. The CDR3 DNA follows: TGCAGCGTTTACGGGACAGACACCGGGGAGCTGTTTTTT. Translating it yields CSVYGTDTGELFF.

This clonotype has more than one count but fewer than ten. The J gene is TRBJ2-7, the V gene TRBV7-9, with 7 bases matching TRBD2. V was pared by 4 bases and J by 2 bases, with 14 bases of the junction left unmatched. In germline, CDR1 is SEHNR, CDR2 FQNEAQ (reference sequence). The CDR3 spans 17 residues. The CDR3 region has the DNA TGTGCCAGCAGCTCCATTCCCAGACTAGCCGGGGCCTACGAGCAGTACTTC. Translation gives CASSSIPRLAGAYEQYF.

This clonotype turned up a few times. CDR3 region: CASSQRGLGLAEESSYNEQFF. CDR3 nucleotides: TGCGCCAGCAGCCAGAGAGGACTCGGACTAGCGGAGGAGAGCTCCTACAATGAGCAGTTCTTC. V usage is TRBV4-1 and J usage is TRBJ2-1; 10 nucleotides agree with TRBD2. There are 21 residues in the CDR3. V lost 3 bases to trimming and J lost 0 bases; unmatched junction nucleotides: 17. Looked up from germline, CDR1 is MGHRA and CDR2 is YSYEKL.

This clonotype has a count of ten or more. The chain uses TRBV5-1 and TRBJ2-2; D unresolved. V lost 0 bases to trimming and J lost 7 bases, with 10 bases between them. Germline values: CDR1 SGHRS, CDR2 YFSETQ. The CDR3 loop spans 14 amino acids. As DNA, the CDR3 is TGCGCCAGCAGCTTGGGATTGTCCCTCGGGGAGCTGTTTTTT. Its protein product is CASSLGLSLGELFF.

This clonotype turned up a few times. CDR3 in amino acids: CSVDEKATGELFF. Here the CDR3 DNA reads TGCAGCGTTGACGAAAAAGCCACCGGGGAGCTGTTTTTT. V usage is TRBV29-1 and J usage is TRBJ2-2, with D uncertain. Germline CDR1 reads SQVTM; CDR2 reads ANQGSEA. The CDR3 spans 13 residues. The germline V and J ends were trimmed by 3 bases and 4 bases, with 9 bases remaining between them.

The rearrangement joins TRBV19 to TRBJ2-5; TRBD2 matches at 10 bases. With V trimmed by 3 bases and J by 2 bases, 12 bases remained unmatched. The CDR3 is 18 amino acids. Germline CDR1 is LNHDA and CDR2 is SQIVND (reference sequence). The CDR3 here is CASSMASGRVPLQETQYF. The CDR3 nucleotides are TGTGCCAGTAGTATGGCTAGCGGGAGAGTCCCATTACAAGAGACCCAGTACTTC. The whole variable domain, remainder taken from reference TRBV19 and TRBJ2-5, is DGGITQSPKYLFRKEGQNVTLSCEQNLNHDAMYWYRQDPGQGLRLIYYSQIVNDFQKGDIAEGYSVSREKKESFPLTVTSAQKNPTAFYLCASSMASGRVPLQETQYFGPGTRLLVL.

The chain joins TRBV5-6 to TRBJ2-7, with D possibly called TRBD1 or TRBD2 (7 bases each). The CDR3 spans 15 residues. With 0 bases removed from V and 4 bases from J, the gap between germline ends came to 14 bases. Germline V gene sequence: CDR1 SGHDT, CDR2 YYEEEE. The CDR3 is CASSLAAGGEYEQYF. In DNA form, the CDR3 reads TGTGCCAGCAGCTTGGCGGCAGGGGGGGAATACGAGCAGTACTTC.

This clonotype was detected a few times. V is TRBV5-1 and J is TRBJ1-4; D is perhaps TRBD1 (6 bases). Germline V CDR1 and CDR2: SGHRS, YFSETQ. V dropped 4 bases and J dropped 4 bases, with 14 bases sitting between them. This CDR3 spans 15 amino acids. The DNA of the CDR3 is TGCGCCAGCAGCCCGAACACAGGGAGTAATGAAAAACTGTTTTTT. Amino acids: CASSPNTGSNEKLFF.

DNA of the CDR3: TGCAGTGCTGCCCGAACGTCCAACCACAATGAGCAGTTCTTC. It is translated as CSAARTSNHNEQFF. J is TRBJ2-1 and V is TRBV20-1; no reliable D call. V lost 5 bases and J 5 bases, leaving 16 bases between the germline ends. The CDR3 runs to 14 residues. Germline CDR1 reads DFQATT; CDR2 reads SNEGSKA (reference sequence).

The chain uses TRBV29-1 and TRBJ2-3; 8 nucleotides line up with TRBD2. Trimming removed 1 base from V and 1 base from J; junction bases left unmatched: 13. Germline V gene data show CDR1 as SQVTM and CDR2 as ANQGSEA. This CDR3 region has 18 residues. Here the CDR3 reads CSVEGVGTRFRGTDTQYF. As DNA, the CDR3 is TGCAGCGTTGAAGGCGTGGGGACTAGGTTTAGGGGCACAGATACGCAGTATTTT.

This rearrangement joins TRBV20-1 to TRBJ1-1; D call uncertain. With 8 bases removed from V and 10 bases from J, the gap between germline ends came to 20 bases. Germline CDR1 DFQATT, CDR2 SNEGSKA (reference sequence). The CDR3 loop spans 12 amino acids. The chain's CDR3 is CSPRSQKSLAFF. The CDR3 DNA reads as TGCAGTCCGCGATCACAGAAATCCTTAGCTTTCTTT.

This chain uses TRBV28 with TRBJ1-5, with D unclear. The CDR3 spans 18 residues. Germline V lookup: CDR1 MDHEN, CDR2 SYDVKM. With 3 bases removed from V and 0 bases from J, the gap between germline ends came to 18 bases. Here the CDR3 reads CASSFPPRGTYSNQPQHF. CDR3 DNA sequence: TGTGCCAGCAGTTTCCCCCCTCGGGGAACTTATAGCAATCAGCCCCAGCATTTT.

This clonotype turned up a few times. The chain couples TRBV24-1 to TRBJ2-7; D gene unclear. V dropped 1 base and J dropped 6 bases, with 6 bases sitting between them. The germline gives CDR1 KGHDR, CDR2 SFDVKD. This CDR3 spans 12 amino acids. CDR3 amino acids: CATSDFFGEQYF. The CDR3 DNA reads TGTGCCACCAGTGATTTTTTCGGCGAGCAGTACTTC.

For the CDR3, the DNA is TGTGCCAGCAGTCGGTATGTCGGCGGTGAGCAGTTCTTC. It translates to CASSRYVGGEQFF. The V and J genes are TRBV6-6 and TRBJ2-1, with D hard to call. V was shortened by 5 bases and J by 9 bases, with 14 bases between the two germline ends. Germline V gene data show CDR1 as MNHNY and CDR2 as SVGAGI (reference sequence). This CDR3 contains 13 residues.